The present T cell receptor (beta chain) was sequenced within a study of shared clonotypes between healthy human individuals. Whole-study results and caveats: There were few donors, and this limited the genetic and exposure-history diversity represented.

The CDR3 covers 18 residues. Per germline, CDR1 KGHSH and CDR2 LQKENI. Trimming at V came to 1 base and at J to 0 bases, leaving 7 bases not matched to a gene. On this clone itself: What it binds is unknown.

Produced via immunoSEQ multiplex PCR; TCRdb's table is partial and in-frame only. The sample yields about 450,000 clones, about 76% seen once. The sequenced sample consisted of PBMCs. The origin of this receptor is a woman aged 40 to 50 in good health. Some clones in this sample may be carry-over from other donors' samples. V and J are TRBV18 and TRBJ2-7, with TRBD2 identical over 12 bases. CDR3 nucleotides: TGTGCCAGCTCACCACGTGGGCTAGCGGGAGGGAACTCCTACGAGCAGTACTTC. As protein: CASSPRGLAGGNSYEQYF.